This T cell receptor beta chain was found in a study of T cell changes during pregnancy in multiple sclerosis. Generated by immunoSEQ multiplex PCR, the TCRdb table keeps only in-frame clones and is missing some. This sample has fewer than 55,000 clones; 85% to 95% occur once, and the top ten carry 1% to 1.5%. This CDR3 has 15 residues. Trimming at V came to 4 bases and at J to 8 bases, leaving 5 bases not matched to a gene. Germline V gene data show CDR1 as MNHEY and CDR2 as SVGAGI. The chain recombines TRBV6-5 with TRBJ2-1, with 13 positions matching TRBD2. Sequencing input: peripheral blood. The clonotype comes from a female donor with multiple sclerosis, enrolled in a pregnancy study. This CDR3 is CASSFGLAGEDEQFF. CDR3 nucleotide sequence: TGTGCCAGCAGTTTCGGACTAGCGGGGGAGGATGAGCAGTTCTTC.